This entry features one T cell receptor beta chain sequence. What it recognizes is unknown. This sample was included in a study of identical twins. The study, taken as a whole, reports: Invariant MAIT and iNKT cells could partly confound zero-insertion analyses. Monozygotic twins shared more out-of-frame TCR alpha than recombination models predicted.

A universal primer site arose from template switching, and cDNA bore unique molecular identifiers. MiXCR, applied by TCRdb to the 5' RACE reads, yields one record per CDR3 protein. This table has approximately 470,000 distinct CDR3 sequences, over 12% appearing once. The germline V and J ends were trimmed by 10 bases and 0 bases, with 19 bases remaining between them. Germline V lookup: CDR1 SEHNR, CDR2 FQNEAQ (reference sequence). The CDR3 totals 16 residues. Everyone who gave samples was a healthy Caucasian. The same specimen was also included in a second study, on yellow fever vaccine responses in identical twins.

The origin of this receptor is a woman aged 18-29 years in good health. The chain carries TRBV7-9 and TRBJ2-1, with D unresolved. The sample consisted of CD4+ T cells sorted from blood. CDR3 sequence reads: CATELRSRSSYNEQFF. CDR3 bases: TGTGCCACCGAGCTTAGGTCCAGGAGCTCCTACAATGAGCAGTTCTTC.